The rows below give T cell receptor beta chains drawn from one sample of a study of blood T cell repertoires in COVID-19. Here immunoSEQ multiplex PCR was the method, and the copy in TCRdb shows in-frame clones only, minus some. The sample records 390,000 or so clones, more than 75% being singletons. The sequencing sample was made of PBMCs or T cells enriched from blood (not recorded which). The source of these receptors is a woman in her 50s who had recovered from COVID-19. The CDR3 runs from the conserved cysteine through the conserved F or W. Fields, in order: V gene, J gene, CDR3 protein.

TRBV7-2,TRBJ1-1,CASSLGEEGRIGTEAFF
TRBV4-1,TRBJ1-1,CASSHYQTGTNTEAFF
TRBV4-3,TRBJ2-7,CASSQTWGLSYEQYF
TRBV7-2,TRBJ2-7,CASSPYGAYEQYF
TRBV3-1/TRBV3-2,TRBJ2-1,CASSQDEGGGPYNEQFF
TRBV6-5,TRBJ2-7,CASRDSGGAVGEQYF
TRBV19,TRBJ1-2,CASTPRTGPNYGYTF
TRBV7-2,TRBJ2-3,CASSLVGQPTDTQYF
TRBV4-1,TRBJ2-5,CASSQTSGGAQETQYF
TRBV5-6,TRBJ1-1,CASSHRGLVAEAFF
TRBV7-8,TRBJ2-7,CASTKRGTALSYEQYF
TRBV27,TRBJ1-5,CASSSRGLNQPQHF
TRBV2,TRBJ2-2,CASRGQGFTGELFF
TRBV7-9,TRBJ1-1,CASSVREHEAFF
TRBV28,TRBJ1-2,CASSSPGQGTGHGYTF
TRBV28,TRBJ2-7,CASRAGGNYEQYF
TRBV7-8,TRBJ2-3,CASSLVWYSSRTDTQYF
TRBV29-1,TRBJ1-1,CSVGRGGTEAFF
TRBV9,TRBJ1-2,CASSVGTDGAYGYTF
TRBV6-5,TRBJ1-2,CASRKTGPYGYTF
TRBV5-8,TRBJ2-3,CASSRIQTDTQYF
TRBV5-4,TRBJ2-7,CASRLAGDTYEQYF
TRBV2,TRBJ1-1,CASSPTGNTEAFF
TRBV2,TRBJ2-5,CASSGQGREETQYF
TRBV28,TRBJ2-7,CASSRGGAAYEQYF
TRBV28,TRBJ2-4,CASSPEGRGRNIQYF
TRBV7-2,TRBJ1-6,CASSQRRGQIPNSPLHF
TRBV18,TRBJ1-1,CASSPTENTEAFF
TRBV7-9,TRBJ1-1,CASSWGGGNTEAFF
TRBV19,TRBJ2-7,CASSSRGRLSSYEQYF
TRBV5-5,TRBJ1-6,CASSWGQGARSPLHF
TRBV13,TRBJ1-2,CASSRNTGGEAGGYTF
TRBV27,TRBJ1-2,CASSIRQGANYGYTF
TRBV28,TRBJ2-7,CASSMPRGAYEQYF
TRBV7-2,TRBJ1-3,CASSLSPGAFGNTIYF
TRBV6-5,TRBJ1-2,CASSYRDRGGYGYTF
TRBV7-9,TRBJ1-5,CASSPGTPDRPQHF